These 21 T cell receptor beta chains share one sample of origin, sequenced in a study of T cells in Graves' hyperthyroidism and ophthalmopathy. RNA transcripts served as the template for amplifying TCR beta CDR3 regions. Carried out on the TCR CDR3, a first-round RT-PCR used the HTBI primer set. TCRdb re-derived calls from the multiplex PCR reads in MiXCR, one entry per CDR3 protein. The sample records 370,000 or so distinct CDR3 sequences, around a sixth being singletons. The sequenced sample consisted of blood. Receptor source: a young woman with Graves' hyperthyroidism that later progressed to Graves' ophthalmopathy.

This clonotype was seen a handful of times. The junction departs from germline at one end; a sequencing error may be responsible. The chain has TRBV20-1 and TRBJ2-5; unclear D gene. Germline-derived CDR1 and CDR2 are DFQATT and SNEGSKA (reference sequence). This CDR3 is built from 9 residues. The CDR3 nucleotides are TGCAGTGACGTGTGTGACCGCCACTTC. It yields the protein CSDVCDRHF.

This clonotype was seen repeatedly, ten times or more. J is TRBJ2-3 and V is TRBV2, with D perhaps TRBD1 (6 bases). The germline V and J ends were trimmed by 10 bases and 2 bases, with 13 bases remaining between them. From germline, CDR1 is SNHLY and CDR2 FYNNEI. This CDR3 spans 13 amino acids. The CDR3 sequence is CANRDRSTDTQYF. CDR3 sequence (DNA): TGTGCCAACAGGGACCGATCCACAGATACGCAGTATTTT.

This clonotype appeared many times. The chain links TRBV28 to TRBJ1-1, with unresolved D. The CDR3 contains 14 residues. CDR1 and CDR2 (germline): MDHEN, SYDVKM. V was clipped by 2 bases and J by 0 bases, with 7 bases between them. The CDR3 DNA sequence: TGTGCCAGCAGTTTACGGGCGGTGAACACTGAAGCTTTCTTT. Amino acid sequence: CASSLRAVNTEAFF.

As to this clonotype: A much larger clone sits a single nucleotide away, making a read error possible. CDR3 sequence (DNA): TGCGCCAGCAGCATGGGGGGCCGACGGGATGAAAAACTGTTTTTT. Its protein is CASSMGGRRDEKLFF. The chain has TRBV5-1 and TRBJ1-4; TRBD1 might be the D (6 bases). Trimming removed 4 bases from V and 6 bases from J, with 16 bases in between. This CDR3 has 15 residues. Germline assignment: CDR1 SGHRS and CDR2 YFSETQ. Full variable domain (rest looked up from reference TRBV5-1 and TRBJ1-4): KAGVTQTPRYLIKTRGQQVTLSCSPISGHRSVSWYQQTPGQGLQFLFEYFSETQRNKGNFPGRFSGRQFSNSRSEMNVSTLELGDSALYLCASSMGGRRDEKLFFGSGTQLSVL.

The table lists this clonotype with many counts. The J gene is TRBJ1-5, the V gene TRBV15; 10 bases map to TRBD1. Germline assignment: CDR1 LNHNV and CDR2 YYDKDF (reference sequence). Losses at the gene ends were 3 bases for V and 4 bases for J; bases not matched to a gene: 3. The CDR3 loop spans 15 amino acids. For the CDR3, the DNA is TGTGCCACCAGCAGCGAGGGACAGGGGAATCAGCCCCAGCATTTT. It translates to CATSSEGQGNQPQHF.

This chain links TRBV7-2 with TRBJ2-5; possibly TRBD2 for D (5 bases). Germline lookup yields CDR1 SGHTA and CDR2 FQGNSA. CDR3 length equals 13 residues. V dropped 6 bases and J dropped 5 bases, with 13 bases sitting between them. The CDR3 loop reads CASSPRVQETQYF. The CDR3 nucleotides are TGTGCCAGCAGTCCGAGGGTCCAGGAGACCCAGTACTTC.

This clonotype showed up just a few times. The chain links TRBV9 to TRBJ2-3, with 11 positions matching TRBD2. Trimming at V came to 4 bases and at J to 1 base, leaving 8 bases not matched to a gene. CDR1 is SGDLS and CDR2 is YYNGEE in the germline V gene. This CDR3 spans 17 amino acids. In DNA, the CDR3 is TGTGCCAGCAGCTCACCCGGGACTAGCGGCCGCACAGATACGCAGTATTTT. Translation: CASSSPGTSGRTDTQYF.

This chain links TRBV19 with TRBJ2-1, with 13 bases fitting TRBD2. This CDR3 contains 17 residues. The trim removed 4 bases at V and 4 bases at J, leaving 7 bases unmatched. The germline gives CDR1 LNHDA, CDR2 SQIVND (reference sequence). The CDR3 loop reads CASSTTSGRGTYNEQFF. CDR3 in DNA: TGTGCCAGTAGTACTACTAGCGGGAGGGGGACTTACAATGAGCAGTTCTTC.

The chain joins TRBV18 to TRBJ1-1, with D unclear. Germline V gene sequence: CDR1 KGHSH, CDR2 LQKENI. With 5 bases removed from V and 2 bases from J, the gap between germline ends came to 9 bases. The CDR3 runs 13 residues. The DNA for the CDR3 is TGTGCCAGCTCAGCGGGAAGAAACACTGAAGCTTTCTTT. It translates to CASSAGRNTEAFF.

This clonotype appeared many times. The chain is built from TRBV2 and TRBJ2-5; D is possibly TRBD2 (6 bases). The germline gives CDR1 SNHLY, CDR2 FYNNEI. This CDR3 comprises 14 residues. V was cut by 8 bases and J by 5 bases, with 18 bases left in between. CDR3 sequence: CASGGRRVLETQYF. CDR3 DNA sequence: TGTGCCAGCGGAGGGAGGAGGGTTTTGGAGACCCAGTACTTC. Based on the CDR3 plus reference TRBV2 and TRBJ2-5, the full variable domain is EPEVTQTPSHQVTQMGQEVILRCVPISNHLYFYWYRQILGQKVEFLVSFYNNEISEKSEIFDDQFSVERPDGSNFTLKIRSTKLEDSAMYFCASGGRRVLETQYFGPGTRLLVL.

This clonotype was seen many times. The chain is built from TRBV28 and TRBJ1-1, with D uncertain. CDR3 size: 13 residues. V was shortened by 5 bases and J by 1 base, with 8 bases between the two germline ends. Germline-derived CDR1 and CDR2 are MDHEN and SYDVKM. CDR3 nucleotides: TGTGCCAGCAGTCCTCCAGGGAACACTGAAGCTTTCTTT. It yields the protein CASSPPGNTEAFF.

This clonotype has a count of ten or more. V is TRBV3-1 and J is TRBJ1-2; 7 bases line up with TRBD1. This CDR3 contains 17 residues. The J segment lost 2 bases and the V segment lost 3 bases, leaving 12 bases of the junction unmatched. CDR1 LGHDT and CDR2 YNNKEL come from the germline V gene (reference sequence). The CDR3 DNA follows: TGTGCCAGCAGCCAGGAAACCACGACAGGGAGAAACTATGGCTACACCTTC. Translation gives CASSQETTTGRNYGYTF.

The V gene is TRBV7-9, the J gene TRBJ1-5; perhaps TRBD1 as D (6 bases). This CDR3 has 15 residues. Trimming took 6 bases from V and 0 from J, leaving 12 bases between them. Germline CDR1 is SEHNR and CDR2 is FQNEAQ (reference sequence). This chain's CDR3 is CASRPGQLSNQPQHF. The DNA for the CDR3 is TGTGCCAGCAGGCCGGGACAACTTAGCAATCAGCCCCAGCATTTT.

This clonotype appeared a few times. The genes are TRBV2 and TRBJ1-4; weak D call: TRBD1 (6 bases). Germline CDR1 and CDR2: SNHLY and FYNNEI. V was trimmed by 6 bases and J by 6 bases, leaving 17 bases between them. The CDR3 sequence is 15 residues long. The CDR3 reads CASRRTEYRDEKLFF. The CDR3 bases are TGTGCCAGCAGACGGACAGAGTATCGAGATGAAAAACTGTTTTTT.

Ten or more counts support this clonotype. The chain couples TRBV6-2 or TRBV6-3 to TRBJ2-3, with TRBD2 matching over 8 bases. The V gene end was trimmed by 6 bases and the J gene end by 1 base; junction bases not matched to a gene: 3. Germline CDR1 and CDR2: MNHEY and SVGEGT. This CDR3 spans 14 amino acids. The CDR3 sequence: CASRSGSGTDTQYF. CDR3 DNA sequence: TGTGCCAGCAGGAGCGGGAGCGGCACAGATACGCAGTATTTT.

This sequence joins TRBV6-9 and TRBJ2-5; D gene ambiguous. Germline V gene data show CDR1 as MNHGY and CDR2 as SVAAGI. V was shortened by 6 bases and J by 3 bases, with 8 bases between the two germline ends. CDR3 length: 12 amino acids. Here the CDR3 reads CASRLGKETQYF. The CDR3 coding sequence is TGTGCCAGCAGATTAGGGAAAGAGACCCAGTACTTC.

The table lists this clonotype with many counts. This CDR3 is CASSWGGEGRNEQFF. The CDR3 DNA reads TGTGCCAGCAGTTGGGGGGGGGAGGGCCGCAATGAGCAGTTCTTC. The chain employs TRBV28 and TRBJ2-1, with TRBD2 identical over 7 bases. The CDR3 is 15 amino acids. V gave up 4 bases and J gave up 6 bases; unmatched junction bases: 9. Germline V gives CDR1 MDHEN, CDR2 SYDVKM.

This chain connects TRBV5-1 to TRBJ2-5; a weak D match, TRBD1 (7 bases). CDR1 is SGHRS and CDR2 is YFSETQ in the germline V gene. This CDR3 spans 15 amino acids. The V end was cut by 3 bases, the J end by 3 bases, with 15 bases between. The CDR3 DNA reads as TGCGCCAGCAGCTCAGGGGGGCAGGGGGAAGAGACCCAGTACTTC. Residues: CASSSGGQGEETQYF. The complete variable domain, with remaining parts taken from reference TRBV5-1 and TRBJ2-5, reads KAGVTQTPRYLIKTRGQQVTLSCSPISGHRSVSWYQQTPGQGLQFLFEYFSETQRNKGNFPGRFSGRQFSNSRSEMNVSTLELGDSALYLCASSSGGQGEETQYFGPGTRLLVL.

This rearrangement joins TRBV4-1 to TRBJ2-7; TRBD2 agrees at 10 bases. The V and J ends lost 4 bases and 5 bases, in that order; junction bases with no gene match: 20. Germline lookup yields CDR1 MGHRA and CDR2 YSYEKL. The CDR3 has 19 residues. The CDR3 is CASSPSGVSGRRKIDEQYF. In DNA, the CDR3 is TGCGCCAGCAGCCCTTCCGGGGTTAGCGGGAGGAGAAAAATCGACGAGCAGTACTTC.

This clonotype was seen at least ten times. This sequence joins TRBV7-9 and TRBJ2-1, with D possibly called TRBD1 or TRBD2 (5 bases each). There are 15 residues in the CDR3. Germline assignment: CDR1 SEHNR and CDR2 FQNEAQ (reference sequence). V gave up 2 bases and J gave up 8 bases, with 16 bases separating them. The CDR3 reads CASSLPGPRSDEQFF. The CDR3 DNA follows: TGTGCCAGCAGCTTACCGGGACCACGTTCAGATGAGCAGTTCTTC.

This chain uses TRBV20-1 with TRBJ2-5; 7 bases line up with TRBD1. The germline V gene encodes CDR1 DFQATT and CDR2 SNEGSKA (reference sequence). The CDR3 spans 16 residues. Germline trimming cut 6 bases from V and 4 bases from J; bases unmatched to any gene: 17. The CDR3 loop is CSAGILKGAGRETQYF. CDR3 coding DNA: TGCAGTGCGGGCATCCTTAAGGGGGCAGGCAGAGAGACCCAGTACTTC.